This T cell receptor beta chain was sequenced for a study of blood T cells in healthy people across ages. Turning to the study itself: Per two T cells, about one barcoded beta molecule was captured through template switching.

Germline assignment: CDR1 LGHDT and CDR2 YNNKEL (reference sequence). The V and J ends lost 2 bases and 11 bases, in that order; junction bases with no gene match: 16. This CDR3 comprises 16 residues. For the second PCR, which ran for about 7 to 11 cycles, a sample-barcoded 5' primer and a J-beta primer mix were used. TCRdb re-derived calls from the 5' RACE reads in MiXCR, one entry per CDR3 protein. The table records about 1.4 million distinct CDR3 sequences, 59% of them present only once. This TCR derives from a man between 18 and 29 years old in good health. J is TRBJ2-5 and V is TRBV3-1; the match to TRBD1 covers 8 bases. The material sequenced was blood. The CDR3, as DNA: TGTGCCAGCAGCCAAAGACAGGGGATAGGACAAGGGGAGCAGTACTTC. This codes for CASSQRQGIGQGEQYF.